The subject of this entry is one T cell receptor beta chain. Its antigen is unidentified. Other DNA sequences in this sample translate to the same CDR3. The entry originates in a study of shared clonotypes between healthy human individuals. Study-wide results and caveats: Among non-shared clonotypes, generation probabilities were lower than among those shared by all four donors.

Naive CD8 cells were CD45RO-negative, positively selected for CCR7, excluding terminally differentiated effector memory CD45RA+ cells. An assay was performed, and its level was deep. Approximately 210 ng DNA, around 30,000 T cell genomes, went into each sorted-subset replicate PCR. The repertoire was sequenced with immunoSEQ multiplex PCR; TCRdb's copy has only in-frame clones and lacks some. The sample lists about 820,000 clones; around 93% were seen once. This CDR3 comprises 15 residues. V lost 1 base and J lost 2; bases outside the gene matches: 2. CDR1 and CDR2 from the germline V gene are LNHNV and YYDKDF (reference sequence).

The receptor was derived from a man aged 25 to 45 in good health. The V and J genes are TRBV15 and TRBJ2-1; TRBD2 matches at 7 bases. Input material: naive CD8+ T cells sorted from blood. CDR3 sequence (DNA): TGTGCCACCAGCAGAGCTAGCGGAACCTACAATGAGCAGTTCTTC. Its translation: CATSRASGTYNEQFF.